The next 21 T cell receptor beta chains were all read from a single sample in a study of tumor-infiltrating lymphocytes in primary liver carcinoma. TCR beta cDNA was prepared out of roughly 520 ng total RNA by means of a constant-region primer. ARM-PCR, slightly modified, supplied the TCR beta libraries through three nested multiplex PCR rounds. For roughly 11 cycles apiece, the opening two PCR rounds ran with TRBV1-TRBV30 forward primers and a C-beta reverse primer. TCRdb re-called the multiplex PCR reads through MiXCR, storing one row per CDR3 protein. The sample includes roughly 330,000 distinct CDR3 sequences, about two thirds of them seen just once. It was unsorted whole blood that yielded blood RNA, and germline DNA was also extracted. The specimen sequenced was peripheral blood. The receptors originated from a man in his forties with primary liver carcinoma and hepatitis B virus infection.

This clonotype was seen a few times. The CDR3 DNA reads as TGTGCCACCAGCAGAGATTTGGCAGGGGATCTGTTAAACTATGGCTACACCTTC. This translates into CATSRDLAGDLLNYGYTF. This rearrangement joins TRBV15 to TRBJ1-2; D may be TRBD1 (6 bases). Trimming removed 0 bases from V and 2 bases from J, with 19 bases in between. Germline-derived CDR1 and CDR2 are LNHNV and YYDKDF (reference sequence). The CDR3 consists of 18 residues.

This clonotype was counted between two and nine times. At one of its ends the junction is not consistent with the germline gene, which may arise from a read error. CDR3 nucleotides: TGTGTCAGCAGTAAGGTCTCAGGGGGCGGCACCGGGGAGCTGTTCTTT. Protein sequence: CVSSKVSGGGTGELFF. The chain has TRBV6-1 and TRBJ2-2; 8 bases align to TRBD1. CDR3 length equals 16 residues. The germline gives CDR1 MNHNS, CDR2 SASEGT.

For this clonotype: Being one base from a much bigger clone, this may be a read error. The chain combines TRBV6-5 with TRBJ2-3; 7 bases map to TRBD2. This CDR3 spans 14 amino acids. Germline lookup yields CDR1 MNHEY and CDR2 SVGAGI. CDR3 amino acids: CVSSSRDYTDTQYF. The CDR3 DNA reads TGTGTCAGCAGTTCCCGGGACTACACAGATACGCAGTATTTT.

V is TRBV6-5 and J is TRBJ1-1, with D maybe TRBD1 (6 bases). This CDR3 has 15 residues. CDR1 and CDR2 from the germline V gene are MNHEY and SVGAGI. V was cut by 4 bases and J by 2 bases, with 14 bases left in between. The CDR3 bases are TGTGCCAGCAGTTGCGCGGGGGCAGGAAACACTGAAGCTTTCTTT. It is translated as CASSCAGAGNTEAFF.

A note on this clonotype: A much larger clone is a single base away; this may be a read error. This chain uses TRBV29-1 with TRBJ2-7; D gene ambiguous. The CDR3 loop spans 11 amino acids. The germline V gene has CDR1 SQVTM and CDR2 ANQGSEA. CDR3 in amino acids: CSVDSSYGQYF. DNA for the CDR3: TGCAGCGTTGACAGCTCCTACGGGCAGTACTTC.

This clonotype was picked up a small number of times. The rearrangement links TRBV5-6 to TRBJ1-5; 11 nucleotides align to TRBD1. With V trimmed by 4 bases and J by 14 bases, 8 bases remained unmatched. The V gene's germline CDR1 is SGHDT and CDR2 YYEEEE. This CDR3 contains 13 residues. CDR3: CASSHGTGGAKHF. The CDR3 DNA sequence: TGTGCCAGCAGCCATGGGACAGGGGGTGCAAAGCATTTT.

This clonotype was seen many times. This sequence joins TRBV4-1 and TRBJ2-3; D may be TRBD1 (5 bases). The germline V and J ends were trimmed by 1 base and 4 bases, with 9 bases remaining between them. Germline-derived CDR1 and CDR2 are MGHRA and YSYEKL. This CDR3 contains 14 residues. The CDR3 region has the DNA TGCGCCAGCAGCCAAGTGTGGGGCCCAGATACGCAGTATTTT. Its protein product is CASSQVWGPDTQYF.

Ten or more counts support this clonotype. This rearrangement joins TRBV29-1 to TRBJ2-1; TRBD2 matches 14 bases. V trimming: 5 bases; J trimming: 10 bases; junction bases outside the gene matches: 7. The germline gives CDR1 SQVTM, CDR2 ANQGSEA. CDR3 length equals 14 residues. The CDR3 DNA sequence: TGCAGCGTTCAAAGACTAGCGGGAGGGCTCGAGCAGTTCTTC. This gives the protein CSVQRLAGGLEQFF.

This clonotype has a handful of counts. V usage is TRBV5-5 and J usage is TRBJ2-1, with D possibly being TRBD2 (6 bases). The CDR3 contains 16 residues. The germline V gene has CDR1 SGHKS and CDR2 YYEKEE (reference sequence). Trimming removed 0 bases at V and 4 bases at J, with 14 bases between. The CDR3 region has the DNA TGTGCCAGCAGCTTGGCCTGGGGGGTGGGGTACAATGAGCAGTTCTTC. This gives the protein CASSLAWGVGYNEQFF.

Of note for this clonotype: The junction shows a germline mismatch at one end, possibly a read error. This chain links TRBV11-2 with TRBJ2-2, with D possibly matching TRBD2 (5 bases). This CDR3 region has 17 residues. The V gene's germline CDR1 is SGHAT and CDR2 FQNNGV. The CDR3 reads CASSLDGLQLHTGELFF. The CDR3 region has the DNA TGTGCCAGCAGCTTAGACGGCTTACAGCTTCACACCGGGGAGCTGTTTTTC.

This clonotype was seen only a few times. This may come from a read error, since a much larger clone is one base off. The gene calls are TRBV28 and TRBJ2-3, with D hard to call. Trimming took 2 bases from V and 0 from J, leaving 3 bases between them. CDR1 is MDHEN and CDR2 is SYDVKM in the germline V gene. The CDR3 totals 13 residues. The CDR3 sequence: CASSLESTDTQYF. The DNA for the CDR3 is TGTGCCAGCAGTTTAGAGAGCACAGATACGCAGTATTTT.

This clonotype was counted a few times. One junction end does not reproduce the germline sequence, and a read error may be involved. The chain uses TRBV4-3 and TRBJ1-1; 7 nucleotides match TRBD1. CDR1 and CDR2 from the germline V gene are LGHNA and YSLEER. CDR3 size: 15 residues. In DNA, the CDR3 is TGTGCCAGCAGTCAAGGTGGGACAGTGAACACTGAAGCTTTCTTT. Translating it yields CASSQGGTVNTEAFF.

Worth noting for this clonotype: A much larger clone sits a single nucleotide away, making a read error possible. J is TRBJ1-3 and V is TRBV6-5; TRBD1 aligns across 10 bases. V lost 5 bases and J lost 4; bases outside the gene matches: 8. This CDR3 contains 16 residues. Germline values: CDR1 MNHEY, CDR2 SVGAGI. The CDR3 sequence: CASSHGGQGYGNTIYF. Written as DNA, the CDR3 is TGTGCCAGCAGTCACGGGGGACAGGGGTACGGAAACACCATATATTTT.

This clonotype was seen many times. The genes are TRBV12-3 or TRBV12-4 and TRBJ1-3; TRBD1 might be the D (5 bases). The V and J ends lost 6 bases and 1 base respectively, with 7 bases between them. This CDR3 spans 13 amino acids. The CDR3 DNA sequence: TGTGCCAGCAGCGACAGTTCTGGAAACACCATATATTTT. As protein: CASSDSSGNTIYF.

This clonotype was picked up many times. The J gene is TRBJ2-1, the V gene TRBV4-2; unclear D gene. From germline, CDR1 is LGHNA and CDR2 YNFKEQ. CDR3 size: 12 residues. V was pared by 2 bases and J by 4 bases, with 3 bases between. DNA of the CDR3: TGTGCCAGCAGCCAATCTTACAATGAGCAGTTCTTC. Its translation: CASSQSYNEQFF.

In the case of this clonotype: This could be a read error, since a much larger clone is one nucleotide away. This rearrangement joins TRBV29-1 to TRBJ2-2; 10 bases align to TRBD1. This CDR3 is built from 14 residues. Germline assignment: CDR1 SQVTM and CDR2 ANQGSEA. CDR3 protein: CSVEGDRGTGELLF. CDR3 DNA sequence: TGCAGCGTTGAAGGGGACAGGGGCACCGGGGAGCTGTTGTTT.

V usage is TRBV5-4 and J usage is TRBJ1-1; 8 positions agree with TRBD1. CDR3 length: 15 amino acids. V shed 6 bases, J shed 1 base, and the junction held 8 bases outside the gene matches. The germline V gene has CDR1 SGHNT and CDR2 YYREEE (reference sequence). Here the CDR3 reads CASNYDRGKNTEAFF. CDR3 DNA sequence: TGTGCCAGCAACTATGACAGGGGAAAGAACACTGAAGCTTTCTTT.

V is TRBV11-2 and J is TRBJ2-1; tentative D call: TRBD1 (5 bases). Germline CDR1 SGHAT, CDR2 FQNNGV. This CDR3 comprises 13 residues. The CDR3 DNA follows: TGTGTCGGCAGCCCCGACAGTTACAATGAGCAGTTCTTC. Translated: CVGSPDSYNEQFF.

Of note for this clonotype: A much larger clone differs from this one at a single base, so this may be a read error. V usage is TRBV6-2 or TRBV6-3 and J usage is TRBJ1-1; D is possibly TRBD1 (6 bases). V lost 5 bases and J lost 6, with 16 bases in between. The CDR3 spans 14 residues. The germline V gene has CDR1 MNHEY and CDR2 SVGEGT. CDR3 in DNA: TGTGCCAGCAGTAGGGGGACAAGGGACCCTGAAGCTTTCTTT. Its protein product is CASSRGTRDPEAFF.

This clonotype occurred many times. This rearrangement joins TRBV5-4 to TRBJ2-7; D is ambiguous. This CDR3 spans 14 amino acids. Per the germline V gene, CDR1 is SGHNT and CDR2 is YYREEE (reference sequence). Trimming pared 1 base from V and 3 bases from J, leaving 11 bases between. The CDR3: CASSLSTWNYEQYF. CDR3 in DNA: TGTGCCAGCAGCTTGAGTACTTGGAACTACGAGCAGTACTTC.

In this sample, this clonotype turned up many times. The rearrangement joins TRBV29-1 to TRBJ2-5, with 11 bases that match TRBD2. The V gene's germline CDR1 is SQVTM and CDR2 ANQGSEA. The CDR3 has 13 residues. The V segment lost 7 bases and the J segment 4 bases; nucleotides outside the gene matches: 5. This CDR3 reads CSAGLAVGETQYF. The CDR3 nucleotides read TGCAGCGCGGGACTAGCGGTTGGAGAGACCCAGTACTTC.